Below, 10 T cell receptor beta chains from the same sample are listed, as sequenced in a study of beta chain features in type 1 diabetes. The isolated RNA, all of it, was reverse transcribed, so expressed TCRB transcripts were what got sequenced. Assay: immunoSEQ multiplex PCR; the TCRdb copy retains only in-frame clones and omits some. This sample has roughly 610,000 clones, with 15% found just once. Sequences were obtained from naive CD4+ T cells from blood. Receptors originate from a man between 18 and 29 years old in good health.

This clone was observed a handful of times. The chain recombines TRBV19 with TRBJ2-5; 7 bases map to TRBD2. From germline, CDR1 is LNHDA and CDR2 SQIVND (reference sequence). CDR3 size: 16 residues. The V segment lost 3 bases and the J segment 5 bases; nucleotides outside the gene matches: 12. The CDR3 spells CASSIGPAGVVETQYF. CDR3 nucleotides: TGTGCCAGTAGTATTGGGCCCGCGGGAGTTGTGGAGACCCAGTACTTC.

This clone has just a few counts. The V call is TRBV29-1, the J call TRBJ1-4, with a possible D match to TRBD1 (6 bases). In germline, CDR1 is SQVTM, CDR2 ANQGSEA. The CDR3 length is 14 residues. Trimming cost V 4 bases and J 7 bases, with 16 bases left between them. The CDR3 sequence: CSVVGGALGEKLFF. The CDR3 DNA is TGCAGCGTTGTGGGGGGGGCCCTCGGTGAAAAACTGTTTTTT.

The V gene is TRBV9, the J gene TRBJ1-1; tentatively, D is TRBD1 (6 bases). The CDR3 has 13 residues. V dropped 0 bases and J dropped 7 bases, with 10 bases sitting between them. Per the germline V gene, CDR1 is SGDLS and CDR2 is YYNGEE. In DNA, the CDR3 is TGTGCCAGCAGCGTAGGGACAGAAGTTGAAGCTTTCTTT. This encodes CASSVGTEVEAFF.

Note on this clone: The junction shows a germline mismatch at one end, possibly a read error. The chain links TRBV9 to TRBJ2-1; unclear D gene. In germline, CDR1 is SGDLS, CDR2 YYNGEE. The CDR3 loop spans 12 amino acids. The CDR3 reads CASSVGYSEQFF. For the CDR3, the DNA is TGTGCCAGCAGCGTAGGGTACAGTGAGCAGTTCTTC.

The chain carries TRBV18 and TRBJ1-1, with a weak D call TRBD1 (6 bases). The CDR3 runs 16 residues. V lost 0 bases and J lost 5, with 16 bases in between. The germline gives CDR1 KGHSH, CDR2 LQKENI. DNA for the CDR3: TGTGCCAGCTCACCACCGACAGGTCAAGGGGTGACTGAAGCTTTCTTT. Its translation is CASSPPTGQGVTEAFF. The full variable domain, completed using reference TRBV18 and TRBJ1-1, is NAGVMQNPRHLVRRRGQEARLRCSPMKGHSHVYWYRQLPEEGLKFMVYLQKENIIDESGMPKERFSAEFPKEGPSILRIQQVVRGDSAAYFCASSPPTGQGVTEAFFGQGTRLTVV.

This clone has only a few counts. The V gene is TRBV5-1, the J gene TRBJ1-2; 9 bases are a match to TRBD1. The CDR3 consists of 16 residues. V was clipped by 3 bases and J by 2 bases; unmatched bases: 8. Germline CDR1 and CDR2: SGHRS and YFSETQ. CDR3 DNA sequence: TGCGCCAGCAGCTACGGACAGGGGCCACAGAACTATGGCTACACCTTC. Translated: CASSYGQGPQNYGYTF.

This clone appeared a few times. The chain carries TRBV10-3 and TRBJ2-1; TRBD2 might be the D (5 bases). This CDR3 is 12 amino acids long. The V gene's germline CDR1 is ENHRY and CDR2 SYGVKD. The CDR3 spells CAGRGGTSEQFF. The DNA for the CDR3 is TGTGCGGGTCGGGGTGGCACAAGCGAGCAGTTCTTC.

This clone was seen only a few times. The chain links TRBV14 to TRBJ2-1, with 9 bases fitting TRBD2. The CDR3 length is 15 residues. After removal of 4 bases from V and 2 bases from J, the junction contained 3 bases not matched to a gene. Germline V CDR1 and CDR2: SGHDN, FVKESK. The CDR3: CASSRLAEPYNEQFF. DNA of the CDR3: TGTGCCAGCAGCCGACTAGCGGAACCCTACAATGAGCAGTTCTTC.

Only a few counts were recorded for this clone. V and J are TRBV28 and TRBJ2-1; 10 nucleotides agree with TRBD2. Germline V gene lookup returns CDR1 MDHEN and CDR2 SYDVKM. CDR3 size: 15 residues. Losses at the gene ends were 3 bases for V and 9 bases for J; bases not matched to a gene: 8. CDR3 in amino acids: CASSFSGGRRREQFF. CDR3 coding DNA: TGTGCCAGCAGTTTTAGCGGGGGGAGGAGACGTGAGCAGTTCTTC.

The J gene is TRBJ1-4, the V gene TRBV4-2; D remains unclear. Trimming shortened V by 0 bases and J by 1 base, and 9 bases separated the two germline ends. CDR1 LGHNA and CDR2 YNFKEQ come from the germline V gene. The CDR3 is made up of 16 amino acids. The CDR3 DNA sequence: TGTGCCAGCAGCCAAGAGGGTTTGGGAACTAATGAAAAACTGTTTTTT. Translating gives CASSQEGLGTNEKLFF.